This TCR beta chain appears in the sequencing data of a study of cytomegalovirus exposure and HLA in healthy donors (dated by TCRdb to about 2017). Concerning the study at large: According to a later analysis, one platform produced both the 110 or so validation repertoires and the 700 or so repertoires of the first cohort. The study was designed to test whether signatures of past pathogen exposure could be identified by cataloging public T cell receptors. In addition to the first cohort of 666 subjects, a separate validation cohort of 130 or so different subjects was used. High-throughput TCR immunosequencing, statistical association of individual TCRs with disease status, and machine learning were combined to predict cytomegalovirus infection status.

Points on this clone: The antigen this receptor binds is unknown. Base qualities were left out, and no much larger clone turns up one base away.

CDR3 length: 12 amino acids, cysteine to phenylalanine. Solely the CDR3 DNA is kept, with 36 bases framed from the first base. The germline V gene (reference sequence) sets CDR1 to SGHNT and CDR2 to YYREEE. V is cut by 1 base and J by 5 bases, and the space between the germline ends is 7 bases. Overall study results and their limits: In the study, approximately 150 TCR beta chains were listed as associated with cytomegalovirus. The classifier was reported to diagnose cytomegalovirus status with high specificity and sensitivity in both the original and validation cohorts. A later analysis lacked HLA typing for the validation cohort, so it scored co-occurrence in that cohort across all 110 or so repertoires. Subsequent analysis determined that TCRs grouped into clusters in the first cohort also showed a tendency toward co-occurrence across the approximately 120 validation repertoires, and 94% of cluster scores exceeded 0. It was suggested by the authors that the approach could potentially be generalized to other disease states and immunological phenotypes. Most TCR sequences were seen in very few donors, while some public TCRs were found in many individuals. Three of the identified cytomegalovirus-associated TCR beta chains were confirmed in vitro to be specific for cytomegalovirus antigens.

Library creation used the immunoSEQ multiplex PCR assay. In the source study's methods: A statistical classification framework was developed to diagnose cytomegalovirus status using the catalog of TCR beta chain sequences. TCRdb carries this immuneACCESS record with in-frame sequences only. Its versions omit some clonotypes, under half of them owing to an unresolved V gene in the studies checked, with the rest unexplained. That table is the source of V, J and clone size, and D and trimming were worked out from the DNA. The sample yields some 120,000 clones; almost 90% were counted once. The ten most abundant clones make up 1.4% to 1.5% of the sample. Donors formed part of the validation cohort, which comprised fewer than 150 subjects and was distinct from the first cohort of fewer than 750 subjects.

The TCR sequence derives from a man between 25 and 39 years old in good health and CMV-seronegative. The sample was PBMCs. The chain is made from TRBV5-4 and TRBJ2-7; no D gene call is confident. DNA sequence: TGTGCCAGCAGCTTGTATGGGCACGAGCAGTACTTC. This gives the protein CASSLYGHEQYF.